Following are 18 T cell receptor beta chains from one sample sequenced in a study of blood T cell repertoires in COVID-19. The protocol was immunoSEQ multiplex PCR, while the TCRdb copy is restricted to in-frame clones and leaves out a portion. The data show tens of thousands of clones, roughly 70% seen once. Input material: peripheral blood. The source is a man between 65 and 80 years old with COVID-19, enrolled during active disease.

This clone appeared a single time. The chain joins TRBV7-2 to TRBJ2-7, with D perhaps TRBD1 (6 bases). Germline CDR1 reads SGHTA; CDR2 reads FQGNSA. V was pared by 5 bases and J by 2 bases, with 16 bases between. The CDR3 contains 15 residues. This CDR3 is CASSLRQERAYEQYF. The CDR3 region has the DNA TGTGCCAGCAGCCTAAGACAGGAGAGGGCCTACGAGCAGTACTTC.

This clone appeared a single time. This rearrangement joins TRBV7-3 to TRBJ2-1; 9 nucleotides line up with TRBD1. The junction had 3 bases not matched to a gene; V was cut back by 5 bases and J by 4 bases. CDR1 is SGHTA and CDR2 is FQGTGA in the germline V gene. The length of the CDR3 is 14 residues. The chain's CDR3 is CASSLQGAYNEQFF. The CDR3 DNA is TGTGCCAGCAGCCTACAGGGGGCGTACAATGAGCAGTTCTTC.

The genes are TRBV25-1 and TRBJ2-1; TRBD2 matches 11 bases. V gave up 3 bases and J gave up 1 base; unmatched junction bases: 2. The CDR3 runs to 16 residues. Germline V gene lookup returns CDR1 MGHDK and CDR2 SYGVNS. This CDR3 is CASSETSGTSYNEQFF. The CDR3, as DNA: TGTGCCAGCAGTGAGACTAGCGGGACGTCCTACAATGAGCAGTTCTTC. The full variable domain, in which reference TRBV25-1 and TRBJ2-1 provide the parts outside the CDR3, is EADIYQTPRYLVIGTGKKITLECSQTMGHDKMYWYQQDPGMELHLIHYSYGVNSTEKGDLSSESTVSRIRTEHFPLTLESARPSHTSQYLCASSETSGTSYNEQFFGPGTRLTVL.

The rearrangement joins TRBV5-4 to TRBJ2-1; 7 bases are shared with TRBD2. After removal of 6 bases from V and 0 bases from J, the junction contained 9 bases not matched to a gene. Germline-derived CDR1 and CDR2 are SGHNT and YYREEE (reference sequence). The CDR3 length is 16 residues. The CDR3 DNA reads as TGTGCCAGCAACACGGGGGGTGAAAGCTCCTACAATGAGCAGTTCTTC. Residues: CASNTGGESSYNEQFF.

This clone was found once. CDR3 in amino acids: CASSYRTGKSYEQYF. The CDR3 coding sequence is TGTGCCAGCAGTTACCGCACAGGGAAGTCCTACGAGCAGTACTTC. The J gene is TRBJ2-7, the V gene TRBV6-5, with TRBD1 as a possible D gene (6 bases). The V end lost 2 bases, the J end lost 1 base, and 12 bases lay between the germline ends. Germline V CDR1 and CDR2: MNHEY, SVGAGI. CDR3 length: 15 amino acids.

The genes are TRBV18 and TRBJ1-4; no reliable D call. Germline V CDR1 and CDR2: KGHSH, LQKENI. The CDR3 spans 14 residues. Between the trimmed V and J ends, which lost 0 bases and 6 bases, there was a span of 8 bases. The CDR3 DNA reads TGTGCCAGCTCACCACCGGGGAGGGATGAAAAACTGTTTTTT. Protein: CASSPPGRDEKLFF.

The chain links TRBV29-1 to TRBJ2-2; D unresolved. The CDR3 length is 12 residues. Germline-derived CDR1 and CDR2 are SQVTM and ANQGSEA. Trimming removed 2 bases at V and 2 bases at J, with 3 bases between. CDR3 sequence (DNA): TGCAGCGTTGAACCAAACACCGGGGAGCTGTTTTTT. The encoded protein is CSVEPNTGELFF.

In its sample, this clone was seen a few times. J is TRBJ1-1 and V is TRBV29-1; no firm D call. With 3 bases removed from V and 1 base from J, the gap between germline ends came to 9 bases. This CDR3 has 13 residues. CDR1 and CDR2 (germline): SQVTM, ANQGSEA. This CDR3 is CSVERFRNTEAFF. The CDR3 DNA follows: TGCAGCGTTGAGCGCTTTCGGAACACTGAAGCTTTCTTT.

In its sample, this clone was seen a few times. The rearrangement links TRBV11-2 to TRBJ1-2, with unresolved D. Germline V gives CDR1 SGHAT, CDR2 FQNNGV. The V and J ends lost 5 bases and 4 bases respectively, with 11 bases between them. The CDR3 spans 13 residues. CDR3 bases: TGTGCCAGCAGCACCTTAGGACTCTATGGCTACACCTTC. Translated: CASSTLGLYGYTF.

J is TRBJ2-1 and V is TRBV28; D is unclear. V was pared by 3 bases and J by 5 bases, with 8 bases between. The germline V gene encodes CDR1 MDHEN and CDR2 SYDVKM. CDR3 length: 13 amino acids. The DNA for the CDR3 is TGTGCCAGCAGTTTGAGACACAACAATGAGCAGTTCTTC. Translation: CASSLRHNNEQFF.

A few counts support this clone. V is TRBV3-1 (or the pseudogene TRBV3-2) and J is TRBJ2-7; the match to TRBD2 covers 7 bases. V trimming: 1 base; J trimming: 0 bases; junction bases outside the gene matches: 3. Per germline, CDR1 LGHDT and CDR2 YNNKEL (reference sequence). The CDR3 has 15 residues. In DNA, the CDR3 is TGTGCCAGCAGCCAAGTGCTAGCGGTCTCCTACGAGCAGTACTTC. Encoded protein: CASSQVLAVSYEQYF.

This chain links TRBV20-1 with TRBJ2-7; 10 positions agree with TRBD2. V dropped 3 bases and J dropped 2; count of bases not matched to a gene: 10. The CDR3 contains 16 residues. Looked up from germline, CDR1 is DFQATT and CDR2 is SNEGSKA (reference sequence). CDR3 DNA sequence: TGCAGTGCTAGTAAGGGACTAGCGATTTGGACCTACGAGCAGTACTTC. Protein: CSASKGLAIWTYEQYF.

The CDR3 protein is CASSSPKVTGGGTDTQYF. CDR3 coding DNA: TGTGCCAGCAGCTCGCCAAAAGTGACAGGGGGAGGAACAGATACGCAGTATTTT. This rearrangement joins TRBV7-8 to TRBJ2-3; 9 positions agree with TRBD1. The CDR3 totals 18 residues. Germline CDR1 SGHVS, CDR2 FQNEAQ. V was pared by 4 bases and J by 3 bases, with 14 bases of the junction left unmatched.

V gene TRBV4-2 combines with J gene TRBJ2-7; 9 bases match TRBD2. CDR1 and CDR2 from the germline V gene are LGHNA and YNFKEQ. V was clipped by 3 bases and J by 2 bases; unmatched bases: 2. The CDR3 consists of 14 residues. This chain's CDR3 is CASSQPSGTYEQYF. CDR3 sequence (DNA): TGTGCCAGCAGCCAGCCTAGCGGGACCTACGAGCAGTACTTC.

The chain is built from TRBV5-1 and TRBJ2-2, with D possibly TRBD1 on 5 matching bases. Germline V gene sequence: CDR1 SGHRS, CDR2 YFSETQ. V lost 6 bases and J lost 0, with 12 bases in between. This CDR3 has 15 residues. The CDR3 region has the DNA TGCGCCAGCACCCCCCAGGGATCGAACACCGGGGAGCTGTTTTTT. This sequence encodes CASTPQGSNTGELFF. The whole variable domain, filled in from reference TRBV5-1 and TRBJ2-2, reads KAGVTQTPRYLIKTRGQQVTLSCSPISGHRSVSWYQQTPGQGLQFLFEYFSETQRNKGNFPGRFSGRQFSNSRSEMNVSTLELGDSALYLCASTPQGSNTGELFFGEGSRLTVL.

This rearrangement joins TRBV4-2 to TRBJ2-3; D perhaps matches TRBD1 (5 bases). Between the trimmed V and J ends, which lost 0 bases and 8 bases, there was a span of 18 bases. In germline, CDR1 is LGHNA, CDR2 YNFKEQ. The CDR3 extends over 16 amino acids. The CDR3, as DNA: TGTGCCAGCAGCCAAGATAGGGGCAGGGTTAACGTTACGCAGTATTTT. Its protein is CASSQDRGRVNVTQYF.

The V gene is TRBV6-5, the J gene TRBJ2-1, with D uncertain. The CDR3 is 12 residues long. V was cut by 2 bases and J by 10 bases, with 9 bases left in between. Germline loops: CDR1 MNHEY, CDR2 SVGAGI. CDR3 loop: CASSYRGMEQFF. The CDR3 nucleotides are TGTGCCAGCAGTTACCGCGGTATGGAGCAGTTCTTC.

The chain uses TRBV3-1 (or the pseudogene TRBV3-2) and TRBJ1-1; TRBD1 might be the D (6 bases). The CDR3 spans 15 residues. Trimming stripped 1 base from V and 1 base from J, with 10 bases between. Germline assignment: CDR1 LGHDT and CDR2 YNNKEL (reference sequence). CDR3 sequence: CASSQGQVPNTEAFF. CDR3 nucleotide sequence: TGTGCCAGCAGCCAAGGACAGGTCCCGAACACTGAAGCTTTCTTT.